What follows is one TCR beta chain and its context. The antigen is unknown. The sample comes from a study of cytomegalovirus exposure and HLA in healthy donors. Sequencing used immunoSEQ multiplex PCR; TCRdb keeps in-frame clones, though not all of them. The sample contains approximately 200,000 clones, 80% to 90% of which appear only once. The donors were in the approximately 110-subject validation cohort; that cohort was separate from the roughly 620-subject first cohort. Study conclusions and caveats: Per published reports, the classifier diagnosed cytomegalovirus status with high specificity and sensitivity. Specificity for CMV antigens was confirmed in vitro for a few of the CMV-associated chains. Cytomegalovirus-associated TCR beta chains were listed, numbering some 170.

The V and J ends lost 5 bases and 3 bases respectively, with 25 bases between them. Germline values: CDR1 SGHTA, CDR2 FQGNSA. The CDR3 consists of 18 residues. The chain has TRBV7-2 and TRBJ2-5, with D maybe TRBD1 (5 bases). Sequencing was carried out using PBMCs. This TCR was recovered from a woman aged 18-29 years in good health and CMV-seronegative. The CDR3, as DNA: TGTGCCAGCAGCCCCTATTCCTGGGGCGCCAATTGGGAAGAGACCCAGTACTTC. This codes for CASSPYSWGANWEETQYF.